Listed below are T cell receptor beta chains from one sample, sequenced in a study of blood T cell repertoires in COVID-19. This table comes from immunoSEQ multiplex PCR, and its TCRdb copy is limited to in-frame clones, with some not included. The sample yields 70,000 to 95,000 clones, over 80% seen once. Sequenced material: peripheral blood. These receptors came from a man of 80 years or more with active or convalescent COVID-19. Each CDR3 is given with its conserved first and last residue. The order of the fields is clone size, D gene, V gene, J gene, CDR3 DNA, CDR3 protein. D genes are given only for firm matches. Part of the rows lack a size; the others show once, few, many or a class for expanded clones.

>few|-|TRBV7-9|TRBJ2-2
TGTGCCAGCAGCTTAGGGACAGCTGACACCGGGGAGCTGTTTTTT
CASSLGTADTGELFF
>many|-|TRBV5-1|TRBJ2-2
TGCGCCAGCAGTCGGGTCTCCGGGGAGCTGTTTTTT
CASSRVSGELFF
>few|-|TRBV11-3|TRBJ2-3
TGTGCCAGCAGCTTACAGGGCCCCACAGATACGCAGTATTTT
CASSLQGPTDTQYF
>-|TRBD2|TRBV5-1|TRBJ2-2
TGCGCCAGCAGCTTGGTCATAGCGGGCGCGAACACCGGGGAGCTGTTTTTT
CASSLVIAGANTGELFF
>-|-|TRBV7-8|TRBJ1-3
TGTGCCAGCAGCTTAGCTGAGGCCCGGGGGACTGGAAACACCATATATTTT
CASSLAEARGTGNTIYF
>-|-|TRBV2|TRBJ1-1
TGTGCCAGCAGCGCCCAGGTGAACACTGAAGCTTTCTTT
CASSAQVNTEAFF
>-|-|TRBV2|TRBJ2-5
TGTGCCAGCAGATCACTGGCCCAGGGGACCCAGTACTTC
CASRSLAQGTQYF
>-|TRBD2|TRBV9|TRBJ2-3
TGTGCCAGCAGCGTAGCGGGGGGGGCAGATACGCAGTATTTT
CASSVAGGADTQYF
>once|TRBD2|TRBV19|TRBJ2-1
TGTGCCAGTAGTACCCCTAGCGGGAGCTATGAGCAGTTCTTC
CASSTPSGSYEQFF
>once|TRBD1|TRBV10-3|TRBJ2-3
TGTGCCATCAGGGCCGGACAGGGGAATTCGCAAGATACGCAGTATTTT
CAIRAGQGNSQDTQYF
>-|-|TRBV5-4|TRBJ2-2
TGTGCCAACGGGGGGCAGAACACCGGGGAGCTGTTTTTT
CANGGQNTGELFF
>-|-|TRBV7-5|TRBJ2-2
TGTGTCAGAAGCCCGGGGGACAACACCGGGGAGCTGTTTTTT
CVRSPGDNTGELFF
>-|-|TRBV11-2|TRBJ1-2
TGTGCCAGCAGCTTAGTTGGTTTGCAAGGACAGGGCTACACCTTC
CASSLVGLQGQGYTF
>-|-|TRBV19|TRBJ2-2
TGTGCCAGTAGGGAGGGACAGACGAACACCGGGGAGCTGTTTTTT
CASREGQTNTGELFF
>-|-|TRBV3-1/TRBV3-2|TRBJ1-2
TGTGCCAGCAGCCAAGATTGGCAGGTCTATGGCTACACCTTC
CASSQDWQVYGYTF
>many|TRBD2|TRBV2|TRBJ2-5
TGTGCCAGCAGCGCCTTGGTTGCGGGAGTATTAGAGACCCAGTACTTC
CASSALVAGVLETQYF
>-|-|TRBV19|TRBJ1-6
TGTGCCAGTAGTAGAGAACGACAGGATTCACCCCTCCACTTT
CASSRERQDSPLHF
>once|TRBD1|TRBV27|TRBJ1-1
TGTGCCAGCAGTTTGGGGACAGGGGTCACTGAAGCTTTCTTT
CASSLGTGVTEAFF
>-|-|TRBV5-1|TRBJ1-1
TGCGCCAGCAGCTTCGAGGTGAACACTGAAGCTTTCTTT
CASSFEVNTEAFF
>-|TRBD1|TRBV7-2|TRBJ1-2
TGTGCCAGCAGCTTATTAGGGACAGAGTATGGCTACACCTTC
CASSLLGTEYGYTF
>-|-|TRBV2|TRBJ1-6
TGTGCCAGCAGTGGACAGCCAGAGCCCTATAATTCACCCCTCCACTTT
CASSGQPEPYNSPLHF
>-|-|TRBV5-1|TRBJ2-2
TGCGCCAGCAGCTTGTTGGGAGCGGGCGGGGAGCTGTTTTTT
CASSLLGAGGELFF
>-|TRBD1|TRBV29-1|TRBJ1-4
TGCAGCGTAGAGGGACAGGGTGGAACTAATGAAAAACTGTTTTTT
CSVEGQGGTNEKLFF
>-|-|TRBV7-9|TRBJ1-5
TGTGCCAGCAGCCCGGGAGTTCAGCCCCAGCATTTT
CASSPGVQPQHF
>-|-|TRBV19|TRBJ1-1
TGTGCCAGTAGTATGTCCGGGGAGAACACTGAAGCTTTCTTT
CASSMSGENTEAFF
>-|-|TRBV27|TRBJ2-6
TGTGCCAGCAGTTTAAACGGGGCTGGGGCCAACGTCCTGACTTTC
CASSLNGAGANVLTF
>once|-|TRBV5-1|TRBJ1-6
TGCGCCAGCAGCTCCGGGGGTCCTTCACCCCTCCACTTT
CASSSGGPSPLHF
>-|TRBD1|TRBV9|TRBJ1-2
TGTGCCAGCAGCGATCCAGGGGGCGCGTACCAATATGGCTACACCTTC
CASSDPGGAYQYGYTF
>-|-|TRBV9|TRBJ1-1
TGTGCCAGCAGCGTAGTAGGGAGCGCTGAAGCTTTCTTT
CASSVVGSAEAFF
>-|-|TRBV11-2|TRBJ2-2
TGTGCCAGCAGCTTATCGGGACTTCTCACCGGGGAGCTGTTTTTT
CASSLSGLLTGELFF
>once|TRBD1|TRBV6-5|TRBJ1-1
TGTGCCAGCAGTTTGACAGGGGGAAGGAACACTGAAGCTTTCTTT
CASSLTGGRNTEAFF
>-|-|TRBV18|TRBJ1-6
TGTGCCAGCTCACCCGACAGCGATAATTCACCCCTCCACTTT
CASSPDSDNSPLHF
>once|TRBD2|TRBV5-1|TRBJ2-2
TGCGCCAGCAAGGGCTCAGCGGGGTACACCGGGGAGCTGTTTTTT
CASKGSAGYTGELFF
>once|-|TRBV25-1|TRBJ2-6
TGTGCCAGCAGTGAGAACAGGGTAAATCTCGCCAACGTCCTGACTTTC
CASSENRVNLANVLTF
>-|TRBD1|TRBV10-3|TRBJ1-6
TGTGCCATCAGTGAGGCAGGGGGCCGCTCTTTCTATAATTCACCCCTCCACTTT
CAISEAGGRSFYNSPLHF
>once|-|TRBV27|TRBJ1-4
TGTGCCAGCAGCCGAACTTCACTAACAGGGTCCACTAATGAAAAACTGTTTTTT
CASSRTSLTGSTNEKLFF
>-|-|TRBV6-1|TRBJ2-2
TGTGCCAGCAGTGACGATAGCTACACCGGGGAGCTGTTTTTT
CASSDDSYTGELFF
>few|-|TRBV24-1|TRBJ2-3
TGTGCCACCAGTGATTTTTCTGCGTCGGAACAGAACACAGATACGCAGTATTTT
CATSDFSASEQNTDTQYF
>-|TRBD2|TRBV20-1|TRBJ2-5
TGCAGTGCTAGTCAGGGCGGGGGGGCTTATGAGACCCAGTACTTC
CSASQGGGAYETQYF
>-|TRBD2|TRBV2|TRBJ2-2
TGTGCCAGCAGTGACCGGACTAGCGGGAAGTTGGAGCTGTTTTTT
CASSDRTSGKLELFF
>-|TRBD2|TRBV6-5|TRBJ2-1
TGTGCCAGCTCGCTTAGCGGGAGTTCCTACAATGAGCAGTTCTTC
CASSLSGSSYNEQFF
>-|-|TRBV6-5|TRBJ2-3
TGTGCCAGCAGTCCTGGGGCAGTTCGCACAGATACGCAGTATTTT
CASSPGAVRTDTQYF
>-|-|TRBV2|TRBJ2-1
TGTGCCAGCAGTACTTCCCATGAGCAGTTCTTC
CASSTSHEQFF
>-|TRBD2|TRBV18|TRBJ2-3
TGTGCCAGCTCACCCGGAGCGGGGGGCACAGATACGCAGTATTTT
CASSPGAGGTDTQYF
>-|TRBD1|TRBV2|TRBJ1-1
TGTGCCAGCTCCGCCGGGACAGCGAACACTGAAGCTTTCTTT
CASSAGTANTEAFF
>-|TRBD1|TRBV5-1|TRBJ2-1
TGCGCCAGCAGCCCGAAGTCATATACAGGGGTCAATGAGCAGTTCTTC
CASSPKSYTGVNEQFF
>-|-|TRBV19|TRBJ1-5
TGTGCCAGTTCCGGACAGATTAGCAATCAGCCCCAGCATTTT
CASSGQISNQPQHF